A single sample is the source of the 20 T cell receptor beta chains below, sequenced in a study of naive and memory T cell subsets. Study observations and caveats: A few larger clonotypes appeared in naive repertoires, especially CD8, possibly memory cells re-expressing CD45RA.

The antigens these receptors bind are not known. The beta constant-region primer was an equimolar mix of two oligonucleotides covering TRBC1 and TRBC2. Nested alpha and beta constant-region primers with the SP2 primer drove four PCR rounds on ligated cDNA. One entry per CDR3 protein, called by TCRdb with MiXCR from the UMI-ligation and nested PCR reads. The sample carries under 150,000 distinct CDR3 sequences, 15% to 25% recorded once. Material for sequencing was naive CD8+ T cells from blood. All receptors derive from a human donor in good health.

This sequence joins TRBV6-2 or TRBV6-3 and TRBJ2-7; D is uncertain. Germline values: CDR1 MNHEY, CDR2 SVGEGT. Trimming took 2 bases from V and 9 from J, leaving 8 bases between them. The CDR3 extends over 11 amino acids. The CDR3 nucleotides read TGTGCCAGCAGTTACCCCACTGCGCAGTACTTC. It translates to CASSYPTAQYF.

This clonotype was observed a few times. The CDR3 DNA reads as TGTGCCAGCAGCACTCAGGACAGGGTTAATGAGCAGTTCTTC. Its protein product is CASSTQDRVNEQFF. The chain links TRBV7-9 to TRBJ2-1, with 8 bases matching TRBD1. Germline V CDR1 and CDR2: SEHNR, FQNEAQ (reference sequence). The CDR3 extends over 14 amino acids. V gave up 5 bases and J gave up 7 bases; unmatched junction bases: 7.

This sequence joins TRBV11-2 and TRBJ2-7, with a tentative D call TRBD2 (6 bases). This CDR3 is built from 12 residues. Trimming removed 7 bases from V and 5 bases from J, with 12 bases in between. Germline loops: CDR1 SGHAT, CDR2 FQNNGV. The CDR3 DNA sequence: TGTGCCAGCACCCAGGGAGGAGACGAGCAGTACTTC. It translates to CASTQGGDEQYF. The full variable domain, with the rest looked up from reference TRBV11-2 and TRBJ2-7, is EAGVAQSPRYKIIEKRQSVAFWCNPISGHATLYWYQQILGQGPKLLIQFQNNGVVDDSQLPKDRFSAERLKGVDSTLKIQPAKLEDSAVYLCASTQGGDEQYFGPGTRLTVT.

V usage is TRBV10-3 and J usage is TRBJ1-2, with TRBD1 matching 11 bases. Germline V CDR1 and CDR2: ENHRY, SYGVKD. The CDR3 consists of 15 residues. With 0 bases clipped from V and 8 bases from J, the junction kept 5 bases outside the gene matches. CDR3 sequence: CAISESMGQGDGYTF. For the CDR3, the DNA is TGTGCCATCAGTGAGTCGATGGGACAGGGGGACGGCTACACCTTC.

The gene calls are TRBV12-5 and TRBJ2-7; either TRBD1 or TRBD2 may supply D (5 bases each). Trimming left V 7 bases short and J 1 base short, with 14 bases between. There are 14 residues in the CDR3. Per germline, CDR1 LGHNT and CDR2 FRNRAP. CDR3 region: CASAYDRGSYEQYF. Written as DNA, the CDR3 is TGTGCTAGTGCCTACGACAGAGGGTCCTACGAGCAGTACTTC.

V and J are TRBV5-1 and TRBJ2-5, with D possibly TRBD1 on 5 matching bases. The CDR3 covers 14 residues. With 2 bases removed from V and 8 bases from J, the gap between germline ends came to 16 bases. The germline CDR1 and CDR2 sequences are SGHRS and YFSETQ. CDR3 in DNA: TGCGCCAGCAGCTTAGGAAGGGGAATAGGAACCCAGTACTTC. As protein: CASSLGRGIGTQYF.

This sequence joins TRBV29-1 and TRBJ2-7, with D perhaps matching TRBD2 (6 bases). The CDR3 has 16 residues. Germline V CDR1 and CDR2: SQVTM, ANQGSEA. V was pared by 0 bases and J by 2 bases, with 17 bases between. The CDR3 is CSVEDYTGTGAYEQYF. As DNA, the CDR3 is TGCAGCGTTGAAGACTATACCGGGACGGGGGCCTACGAGCAGTACTTC.

V and J are TRBV14 and TRBJ2-1; tentatively, D is TRBD2 (6 bases). Trimming pared 5 bases from V and 2 bases from J, leaving 13 bases between. The germline gives CDR1 SGHDN, CDR2 FVKESK. CDR3 length equals 15 residues. CDR3 DNA sequence: TGTGCCAGCAGCTCCGAGCGGGCGGCCTACAATGAGCAGTTCTTC. Protein sequence: CASSSERAAYNEQFF. The full variable domain, its missing parts supplied by reference TRBV14 and TRBJ2-1, is EAGVTQFPSHSVIEKGQTVTLRCDPISGHDNLYWYRRVMGKEIKFLLHFVKESKQDESGMPNNRFLAERTGGTYSTLKVQPAELEDSGVYFCASSSERAAYNEQFFGPGTRLTVL.

The chain joins TRBV28 to TRBJ2-7, with 9 bases matching TRBD1. CDR1 is MDHEN and CDR2 is SYDVKM in the germline V gene. The V and J ends lost 6 bases and 0 bases, in that order; junction bases with no gene match: 3. The CDR3 consists of 14 residues. The CDR3 region is CASRQTGGSYEQYF. The CDR3 nucleotides are TGTGCCAGCAGGCAGACAGGGGGCTCCTACGAGCAGTACTTC.

Points on this clonotype: A much larger clone lies a single base off, so this may be a read error. This is likely a read error, given that the CDR3 carries no conserved phenylalanine or tryptophan at its end. The genes are TRBV28 and TRBJ2-1; D not certain. V was cut by 8 bases and J by 2 bases, with 10 bases left in between. In germline, CDR1 is MDHEN, CDR2 SYDVKM. CDR3 length equals 13 residues. The CDR3 region is CASQPVAYNEQFV. The CDR3, as DNA: TGTGCCAGCCAGCCCGTAGCCTACAATGAGCAGTTCGTC.

This clonotype was observed a few times. The rearrangement joins TRBV6-5 to TRBJ1-5; TRBD1 is a possible D gene (6 bases). This CDR3 region has 14 residues. CDR1 and CDR2 from the germline V gene are MNHEY and SVGAGI. V was pared by 6 bases and J by 4 bases, with 13 bases between. The CDR3 DNA reads as TGTGCCAGCAGCATGACAGGCGCGAATCAGCCCCAGCATTTT. Protein product: CASSMTGANQPQHF.

The table lists this clonotype with a few counts. The chain recombines TRBV23-1 with TRBJ2-7; 9 bases are a match to TRBD1. TRBV23-1 is assigned to the ORF class and has an uncertain function. The trim removed 4 bases at V and 4 bases at J, leaving 8 bases unmatched. The CDR3 has 15 residues. CDR3 coding DNA: TGCGCCAGCAGTCCAGGGGACAGGGAGGAGTACGAGCAGTACTTC. Amino acid sequence: CASSPGDREEYEQYF.

The chain is built from TRBV7-6 and TRBJ2-2; 8 nucleotides align to TRBD1. Germline V CDR1 and CDR2: SGHVS, FNYEAQ. The CDR3 length is 14 residues. J was trimmed by 7 bases and V by 1 base; bases with no gene match: 2. The CDR3 nucleotides read TGTGCCAGCAGCTTAGGGACAGGGATCGGGGAGCTGTTTTTT. It encodes CASSLGTGIGELFF.

This clonotype was recorded once. This chain uses TRBV13 with TRBJ2-5; D is tentatively TRBD1 or TRBD2 (5 bases each). The CDR3 consists of 14 residues. Deletions cut 3 bases from V and 5 bases from J, with 13 bases between. The V gene's germline CDR1 is PRHDT and CDR2 FYEKMQ (reference sequence). The CDR3 DNA is TGTGCCAGCAGCTTTCTTGGGGGTACGGAGACCCAGTACTTC. It is translated as CASSFLGGTETQYF.

The chain couples TRBV5-5 to TRBJ2-7; 8 bases map to TRBD2. Looked up from germline, CDR1 is SGHKS and CDR2 is YYEKEE (reference sequence). The ends lost 1 base at V and 5 bases at J; junction bases unmatched: 8. CDR3 length: 15 residues. This CDR3 reads CASSLNPSGSNEQYF. CDR3 nucleotide sequence: TGTGCCAGCAGCTTGAATCCCAGCGGGAGTAACGAGCAGTACTTC.

The V gene is TRBV14, the J gene TRBJ2-7, with a tentative D call TRBD2 (6 bases). This CDR3 has 14 residues. Per germline, CDR1 SGHDN and CDR2 FVKESK. V was trimmed by 3 bases and J by 0 bases, leaving 9 bases between them. The CDR3 is CASSHPGLSYEQYF. DNA for the CDR3: TGTGCCAGCAGCCACCCGGGACTCTCCTACGAGCAGTACTTC.

J is TRBJ2-2 and V is TRBV7-9; 7 bases map to TRBD2. This CDR3 is 12 amino acids long. J lost 8 bases, V lost 4 bases, and 1 base had no gene match. Looked up from germline, CDR1 is SEHNR and CDR2 is FQNEAQ (reference sequence). CDR3 region: CASSSGGGELFF. The CDR3 DNA sequence: TGTGCCAGCAGCTCGGGAGGTGGGGAGCTGTTTTTT.

This clonotype was found a few times. The chain links TRBV28 to TRBJ2-7; D not certain. Germline V gene data show CDR1 as MDHEN and CDR2 as SYDVKM. This CDR3 has 13 amino acids. Trimming took off 6 bases at V and 1 base at J, with 10 bases between the two ends. CDR3 in amino acids: CASRTSESYEQYF. CDR3 bases: TGTGCCAGCAGGACCTCTGAGTCCTACGAGCAGTACTTC.

V is TRBV25-1 and J is TRBJ2-3; D perhaps matches TRBD2 (5 bases). The germline gives CDR1 MGHDK, CDR2 SYGVNS. CDR3 length: 17 amino acids. Trimming took off 3 bases at V and 0 bases at J, with 16 bases between the two ends. DNA of the CDR3: TGTGCCAGCAGTGACTACACCGCCGGACTTAGCACAGATACGCAGTATTTT. Protein sequence: CASSDYTAGLSTDTQYF.

The rearrangement joins TRBV11-2 to TRBJ1-1; a possible D gene is TRBD1 (5 bases). The CDR3 spans 14 residues. V was shortened by 2 bases and J by 7 bases, with 14 bases between the two germline ends. The germline gives CDR1 SGHAT, CDR2 FQNNGV. DNA for the CDR3: TGTGCCAGCAGCTTATGGCGGGACCTGAATGAAGCTTTCTTT. This sequence encodes CASSLWRDLNEAFF.